This is a list of T cell receptor beta chains from one sample in a study of ipilimumab plus nivolumab after autologous stem cell transplantation. This table comes from immunoSEQ multiplex PCR, and its TCRdb copy is limited to in-frame clones, with some not included. The sample lists 9,100 or so clones; roughly three quarters were seen once. Sample: PBMCs, taken in a trial of ipilimumab plus nivolumab as post-transplant consolidation. Source of these receptors: a female donor with multiple myeloma. The CDR3 runs from the conserved cysteine through the conserved F or W. D genes are given only for firm matches. Only part of the rows carry a size: once, few, many, or a class if the clone is expanded.

V	J	size	D	CDR3	DNA
TRBV14	TRBJ1-4	.	.	CASSPGTGNEKLFF	TGTGCCAGCAGCCCCGGGACGGGTAATGAAAAACTGTTTTTT
TRBV30	TRBJ2-5	.	.	CAWSHWTAQETQYF	TGTGCCTGGAGCCATTGGACAGCCCAAGAGACCCAGTACTTC
TRBV5-1	TRBJ2-1	medium-sized	TRBD2	CASSGGTSGSAWEQFF	TGCGCCAGCAGCGGCGGGACTAGCGGGTCCGCGTGGGAGCAGTTCTTC
TRBV27	TRBJ2-2	few	TRBD2	CASSLRLAGGELFF	TGTGCCAGCAGTCTCCGACTAGCGGGCGGGGAGCTGTTTTTT
TRBV9	TRBJ1-6	.	TRBD1	CASSATGVAYNSPLHF	TGTGCCAGCAGCGCGACAGGGGTCGCCTATAATTCACCCCTCCACTTT
TRBV7-8	TRBJ2-7	.	.	CASSNRVHEQYF	TGTGCCAGCAGCAATAGGGTCCACGAGCAGTACTTC
TRBV11-2	TRBJ2-7	.	.	CASSLLTESYEQYF	TGTGCCAGCAGCTTATTGACGGAATCCTACGAGCAGTACTTC
TRBV27	TRBJ2-7	few	.	CASSPNSGYEQYF	TGTGCCAGCAGTCCAAACTCTGGCTACGAGCAGTACTTC
TRBV9	TRBJ2-5	.	.	CASSVASGGETQYF	TGTGCCAGCAGCGTAGCTTCTGGGGGGGAGACCCAGTACTTC
TRBV5-1	TRBJ2-1	.	TRBD2	CASSLTFTSGSPNEQFF	TGCGCCAGCAGCTTGACCTTTACTAGCGGGAGCCCGAATGAGCAGTTCTTC
TRBV18	TRBJ2-2	.	.	CASSPEGRGNTGELFF	TGTGCCAGCTCACCCGAGGGCAGGGGGAACACCGGGGAGCTGTTTTTT
TRBV27	TRBJ1-4	.	TRBD1	CASSLDVSQGDEKLFF	TGTGCCAGCAGCCTCGATGTTTCGCAGGGGGATGAAAAACTGTTTTTT
TRBV18	TRBJ1-1	few	.	CASSPFRTALTQNTEAFF	TGTGCCAGCTCACCTTTTCGGACAGCCCTAACACAGAACACTGAAGCTTTCTTT
TRBV9	TRBJ1-1	once	TRBD1	CASSETGVGTEAFF	TGTGCCAGCAGCGAGACAGGGGTGGGGACTGAAGCTTTCTTT
TRBV4-1	TRBJ2-2	.	.	CASSQDAMTGELFF	TGCGCCAGCAGCCAAGATGCGATGACCGGGGAGCTGTTTTTT
TRBV5-6	TRBJ2-3	.	.	CASSLDRDTQYF	TGTGCCAGCAGCTTGGATCGAGATACGCAGTATTTT
TRBV11-3	TRBJ2-5	.	TRBD2	CASSLQLAGGLWYF	TGTGCCAGCAGCTTACAACTAGCGGGGGGGTTGTGGTACTTC
TRBV5-5	TRBJ2-7	.	TRBD1	CASSLGIDRAYEQYF	TGTGCCAGCAGCCTAGGAATTGACAGGGCCTACGAGCAGTACTTC
TRBV6-5	TRBJ2-2	.	.	CASSYVDGELFF	TGTGCCAGCAGTTACGTGGACGGGGAGCTGTTTTTT
TRBV27	TRBJ1-3	.	.	CASSSWSSSGNTIYF	TGTGCCAGCAGTTCTTGGTCTTCCTCTGGAAACACCATATATTTT
TRBV28	TRBJ1-1	.	.	CASSFGVYTEAFF	TGTGCCAGCAGTTTCGGAGTTTACACTGAAGCTTTCTTT
TRBV7-6	TRBJ2-1	.	TRBD2	CASSPLLAGEPKIYNEQFF	TGTGCCAGCAGCCCATTACTAGCGGGAGAGCCGAAGATCTACAATGAGCAGTTCTTC
TRBV27	TRBJ2-7	few	TRBD2	CASSRPGGEQYF	TGTGCCAGCAGTCGCCCGGGGGGTGAGCAGTACTTC
TRBV5-5	TRBJ2-3	.	.	CASSLGGRGSQYF	TGTGCCAGCAGCTTGGGAGGTCGAGGATCGCAGTATTTT
TRBV6-1	TRBJ1-2	.	.	CASSEVGVSYGYTF	TGTGCCAGCAGTGAAGTTGGGGTCTCTTACGGCTACACCTTC
TRBV20-1	TRBJ1-2	once	.	CSASQVYGYTF	TGCAGTGCTAGCCAGGTCTATGGCTACACCTTC
TRBV19	TRBJ2-7	once	TRBD1	CASSLGQTYEQYF	TGTGCCAGTAGCCTGGGACAGACCTACGAGCAGTACTTC
TRBV5-6	TRBJ1-1	.	.	CASSGVLNTEAFF	TGTGCCAGCAGCGGCGTTTTGAACACTGAAGCTTTCTTT
TRBV7-9	TRBJ2-7	.	.	CASSLAKPYEQYF	TGTGCCAGCAGCTTAGCGAAGCCCTACGAGCAGTACTTC
TRBV6-1	TRBJ2-6	.	.	CASSVGRVADNVLTF	TGTGCCAGCAGTGTTGGCAGGGTGGCTGACAACGTCCTGACTTTC
TRBV28	TRBJ2-7	once	.	CASSQEGYEQYF	TGTGCCAGCAGTCAAGAGGGCTACGAGCAGTACTTC
TRBV10-3	TRBJ2-1	.	TRBD2	CAISESLRSGTPYNEQFF	TGTGCCATCAGTGAGTCCCTCCGTAGCGGGACGCCTTACAATGAGCAGTTCTTC
TRBV27	TRBJ1-2	.	.	CASSFNEGSRDGYTF	TGTGCCAGCAGTTTTAACGAGGGGTCCAGGGATGGCTACACCTTC
TRBV21-1	TRBJ2-5	.	.	CASSKLTTLRPETQYF	TGTGCCAGCAGCAAACTGACTACATTGCGTCCGGAGACCCAGTACTTC
TRBV5-1	TRBJ2-1	.	.	CASSFPSYNEQFF	TGCGCCAGCAGTTTCCCCTCCTACAATGAGCAGTTCTTC
TRBV5-6	TRBJ2-3	.	.	CASSSLDTQYF	TGTGCCAGCAGCTCCTTAGATACGCAGTATTTT
TRBV11-3	TRBJ2-2	.	TRBD2	CASSRTSGNTGELFF	TGTGCCAGCAGTCGGACTAGCGGGAACACCGGGGAGCTGTTTTTT
TRBV6-5	TRBJ2-7	.	TRBD1	CASSSRGTGAYEQYF	TGTGCCAGCAGTTCGCGCGGGACAGGGGCTTACGAGCAGTACTTC
TRBV11-3	TRBJ2-7	few	TRBD2	CASSLDPTSGKQYF	TGTGCCAGCAGCTTAGATCCCACTAGCGGGAAGCAGTACTTC
TRBV28	TRBJ1-4	few	.	CASSLNSGLYEKLFF	TGTGCCAGCAGTTTAAACTCAGGGTTGTATGAAAAACTGTTTTTT
TRBV7-3	TRBJ2-7	few	TRBD1	CASSPGTGAEQYF	TGTGCCAGCAGTCCGGGGACAGGGGCCGAGCAGTACTTC
TRBV28	TRBJ2-7	.	.	CASSLSAGSSYEQYF	TGTGCCAGCAGTTTATCTGCGGGCAGCTCCTACGAGCAGTACTTC
TRBV6-1	TRBJ2-5	.	TRBD2	CASSGRLAGETQYF	TGTGCCAGCAGTGGACGACTAGCGGGAGAGACCCAGTACTTC
TRBV28	TRBJ2-3	.	.	CASSFGAGADTQYF	TGTGCCAGCAGTTTCGGGGCGGGCGCAGATACGCAGTATTTT
TRBV19	TRBJ1-1	few	.	CASSIIIGSTEAFF	TGTGCCAGTAGTATCATTATTGGCTCGACTGAAGCTTTCTTT
TRBV10-1	TRBJ1-1	medium-sized	.	CASSAIRDAEAFF	TGCGCCAGCTCGGCCATTAGAGACGCTGAAGCTTTCTTT
TRBV28	TRBJ1-2	few	TRBD1	CASTITGTAFNYGYTF	TGTGCCAGCACCATAACCGGGACAGCTTTTAACTATGGCTACACCTTC
TRBV5-1	TRBJ2-1	.	.	CVSLSSYNEQFF	TGCGTTAGTCTGAGCTCCTACAATGAGCAGTTCTTC
TRBV2	TRBJ1-5	.	TRBD1	CASSKTGAFNQPQHF	TGTGCCAGCAGCAAAACAGGGGCTTTCAATCAGCCCCAGCATTTT
TRBV16	TRBJ1-5	.	.	CASSPQRDQPQHF	TGTGCCAGCAGCCCCCAGCGGGATCAGCCCCAGCATTTT